This entry lists 18 T cell receptor beta chains sequenced from one sample in a study of blood T cell repertoires in COVID-19. Some clones are missing from TCRdb's copy, which holds only in-frame ones; the method was immunoSEQ multiplex PCR. Seen here are fewer than 300,000 clones, around 87% observed once, and the top ten hold about 1.4%. Sequencing was done on a sample of peripheral blood. These receptors all stem from a woman aged 40-49 years who had recovered from COVID-19.

A note on this clone: This specimen includes other DNA sequences encoding the same CDR3. This rearrangement joins TRBV7-9 to TRBJ1-1; D unresolved. Germline CDR1 reads SEHNR; CDR2 reads FQNEAQ (reference sequence). V lost 5 bases and J lost 5, with 12 bases in between. The CDR3 loop spans 13 amino acids. CDR3 loop: CASSPTGGTEAFF. For the CDR3, the DNA is TGTGCCAGCAGCCCGACGGGAGGTACTGAAGCTTTCTTT.

The V and J genes are TRBV5-6 and TRBJ1-1; D gene unclear. Germline V CDR1 and CDR2: SGHDT, YYEEEE. Deletions cut 1 base from V and 5 bases from J, with 9 bases between. CDR3 length: 13 residues. The CDR3 loop is CASSLQLETEAFF. The CDR3, as DNA: TGTGCCAGCAGCTTGCAATTGGAGACTGAAGCTTTCTTT.

CDR3 sequence: CASTLSGGLATSTDTQYF. CDR3 nucleotide sequence: TGCGCCAGCACCCTGAGTGGGGGACTAGCGACTAGCACAGATACGCAGTATTTT. The gene calls are TRBV10-2 and TRBJ2-3; 10 bases match TRBD2. CDR1 is WSHSY and CDR2 is SAAADI in the germline V gene. CDR3 size: 18 residues. After removal of 7 bases from V and 0 bases from J, the junction contained 13 bases not matched to a gene.

The rearrangement joins TRBV5-1 to TRBJ2-3, with 8 nucleotides matching TRBD2. This CDR3 is 15 amino acids long. From germline, CDR1 is SGHRS and CDR2 YFSETQ. Trimming cost V 0 bases and J 8 bases; bases outside gene matches: 8. In DNA form, the CDR3 reads TGCGCCAGCAGCTTGGACAGACGGGGGGGAATTACGCAGTATTTT. It encodes CASSLDRRGGITQYF. The whole variable domain, remainder taken from reference TRBV5-1 and TRBJ2-3, is KAGVTQTPRYLIKTRGQQVTLSCSPISGHRSVSWYQQTPGQGLQFLFEYFSETQRNKGNFPGRFSGRQFSNSRSEMNVSTLELGDSALYLCASSLDRRGGITQYFGPGTRLTVL.

The chain combines TRBV27 with TRBJ1-5; no clear D gene. The CDR3 loop spans 14 amino acids. V gave up 5 bases and J gave up 0 bases, with 8 bases separating them. Germline CDR1 reads MNHEY; CDR2 reads SMNVEV (reference sequence). The DNA of the CDR3 is TGTGCCAGCAGTCCCCAGTATAGCAATCAGCCCCAGCATTTT. The encoded protein is CASSPQYSNQPQHF.

The chain couples TRBV5-1 to TRBJ1-2, with TRBD1 identical over 9 bases. Germline V gives CDR1 SGHRS, CDR2 YFSETQ. The V and J ends lost 4 bases and 2 bases, in that order; junction bases with no gene match: 3. This CDR3 has 14 amino acids. The CDR3 sequence is CASSPDRGNYGYTF. The CDR3 DNA reads TGCGCCAGCAGCCCGGACAGGGGCAACTATGGCTACACCTTC.

This clone was counted a few times. The chain is built from TRBV9 and TRBJ1-1; D is uncertain. Germline assignment: CDR1 SGDLS and CDR2 YYNGEE. V lost 0 bases and J lost 4, with 10 bases in between. The CDR3 is 14 residues long. The CDR3 region is CASSVGIPSTEAFF. In DNA, the CDR3 is TGTGCCAGCAGCGTAGGTATTCCCAGCACTGAAGCTTTCTTT. The whole variable domain, remainder taken from reference TRBV9 and TRBJ1-1, is DSGVTQTPKHLITATGQRVTLRCSPRSGDLSVYWYQQSLDQGLQFLIQYYNGEERAKGNILERFSAQQFPDLHSELNLSSLELGDSALYFCASSVGIPSTEAFFGQGTRLTVV.

The chain carries TRBV5-1 and TRBJ2-7; 9 nucleotides match TRBD2. The CDR3 is made up of 15 amino acids. V shed 4 bases, J shed 4 bases, and the junction held 9 bases outside the gene matches. Germline-derived CDR1 and CDR2 are SGHRS and YFSETQ. The CDR3 nucleotides read TGCGCCAGCAGCCCACTAAGCGGGGGGCGTTACGAGCAGTACTTC. It yields the protein CASSPLSGGRYEQYF.

V and J are TRBV5-5 and TRBJ2-7; TRBD1 matches 10 bases. V was pared by 2 bases and J by 1 base, with 12 bases of the junction left unmatched. Germline V gene sequence: CDR1 SGHKS, CDR2 YYEKEE (reference sequence). The CDR3 runs to 18 residues. CDR3 sequence: CASSFQPTTGGLSYEQYF. The DNA for the CDR3 is TGTGCCAGCAGCTTCCAACCCACGACAGGGGGCTTGTCCTACGAGCAGTACTTC.

The gene calls are TRBV7-9 and TRBJ1-1; TRBD1 might be the D (6 bases). Germline-derived CDR1 and CDR2 are SEHNR and FQNEAQ (reference sequence). The ends were cut back, 5 bases at V and 1 base at J, with 23 bases in the middle. This CDR3 comprises 18 residues. CDR3 bases: TGTGCCAGCAGCCCAGGGGTCTCGGGCGCCATCGAGAACACTGAAGCTTTCTTT. The encoded protein is CASSPGVSGAIENTEAFF. Complete variable domain (other parts from reference TRBV7-9 and TRBJ1-1): DTGVSQNPRHKITKRGQNVTFRCDPISEHNRLYWYRQTLGQGPEFLTYFQNEAQLEKSRLLSDRFSAERPKGSFSTLEIQRTEQGDSAMYLCASSPGVSGAIENTEAFFGQGTRLTVV.

This clone has a single count. This chain uses TRBV5-8 with TRBJ2-5; D is possibly TRBD2 (5 bases). V lost 3 bases, J lost 5 bases, and 11 bases lay in between. The CDR3 runs to 13 residues. The germline V gene encodes CDR1 SGHTS and CDR2 YDEGEE. CDR3 in amino acids: CASSSRWEETQYF. In DNA form, the CDR3 reads TGTGCCAGCAGCTCGCGATGGGAGGAGACCCAGTACTTC.

The V call is TRBV5-1, the J call TRBJ2-5; TRBD1 agrees at 7 bases. Trimming cost V 5 bases and J 5 bases; bases outside gene matches: 6. Germline CDR1 and CDR2: SGHRS and YFSETQ. CDR3 length: 13 amino acids. The CDR3 bases are TGCGCCAGCAGGAGTGACAGGGCTGAGACCCAGTACTTC. Amino acids: CASRSDRAETQYF.

The genes are TRBV28 and TRBJ1-5; D possibly corresponds to TRBD1 (5 bases). Trimming removed 1 base at V and 1 base at J, with 8 bases between. The CDR3 length is 15 residues. The V gene's germline CDR1 is MDHEN and CDR2 SYDVKM. The CDR3 sequence: CASSLFQGSNQPQHF. DNA for the CDR3: TGTGCCAGCAGTTTATTCCAGGGCAGCAATCAGCCCCAGCATTTT.

The gene calls are TRBV6-5 and TRBJ1-5; 8 nucleotides agree with TRBD1. The CDR3 has 14 residues. CDR1 is MNHEY, CDR2 SVGAGI, per germline. With V trimmed by 7 bases and J by 6 bases, 8 bases remained unmatched. CDR3 amino acids: CASIPTGEGQPQHF. CDR3 DNA sequence: TGTGCCAGCATCCCGACAGGGGAAGGTCAGCCCCAGCATTTT.

This clone was counted only a few times. Distinct nucleotide sequences in the sample also encode this CDR3. V usage is TRBV6-2 or TRBV6-3 and J usage is TRBJ1-6; a possible D gene is TRBD1 (5 bases). CDR1 and CDR2 (germline): MNHEY, SVGEGT. V was shortened by 1 base and J by 10 bases, with 11 bases between the two germline ends. The CDR3 consists of 14 residues. In DNA, the CDR3 is TGTGCCAGCAGTTACTGGGGGGTTGGATCACCCCTCCACTTT. Translating gives CASSYWGVGSPLHF.

The chain links TRBV7-8 to TRBJ2-1; 15 bases map to TRBD2. The trim removed 5 bases at V and 5 bases at J, leaving 7 bases unmatched. Germline-derived CDR1 and CDR2 are SGHVS and FQNEAQ. The CDR3 is 17 residues long. The CDR3 bases are TGTGCCAGCAGCGGAAGGACTAGCGGGGGGGCCCACAATGAGCAGTTCTTC. Translating gives CASSGRTSGGAHNEQFF.

The chain is built from TRBV7-2 and TRBJ1-3, with a possible D match to TRBD1 (5 bases). Deletions cut 8 bases from V and 2 bases from J, with 10 bases between. Germline V lookup: CDR1 SGHTA, CDR2 FQGNSA. The CDR3 loop spans 13 amino acids. The CDR3, as DNA: TGTGCCAGCCGACAGACTGCTGGAAACACCATATATTTT. Its protein is CASRQTAGNTIYF.

CDR3 sequence reads: CASSLMQGASGNTIYF. CDR3 sequence (DNA): TGTGCCAGCAGCTTGATGCAGGGGGCATCAGGAAACACCATATATTTT. The chain joins TRBV7-2 to TRBJ1-3; TRBD1 aligns across 8 bases. V shed 3 bases and J 4 bases; nucleotides not matched to a gene: 8. Germline values: CDR1 SGHTA, CDR2 FQGNSA. CDR3 length: 16 amino acids.